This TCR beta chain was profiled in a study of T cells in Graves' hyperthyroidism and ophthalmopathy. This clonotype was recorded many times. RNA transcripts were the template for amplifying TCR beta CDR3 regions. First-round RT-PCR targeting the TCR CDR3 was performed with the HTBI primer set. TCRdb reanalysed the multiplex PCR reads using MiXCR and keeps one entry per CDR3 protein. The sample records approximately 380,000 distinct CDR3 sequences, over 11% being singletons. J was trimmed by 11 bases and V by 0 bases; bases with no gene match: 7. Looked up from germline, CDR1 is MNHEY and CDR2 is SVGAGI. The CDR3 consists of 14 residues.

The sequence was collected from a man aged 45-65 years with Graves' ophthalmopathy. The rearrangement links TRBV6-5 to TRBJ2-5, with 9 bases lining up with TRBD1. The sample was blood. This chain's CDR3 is CASSYSGQGTSQYF. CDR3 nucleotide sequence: TGTGCCAGCAGTTACTCGGGACAGGGAACGTCTCAGTACTTC.